A single sample gave rise to the 32 T cell receptor beta chains below, sequenced in a study of blood T cell repertoires in COVID-19. Sequenced by immunoSEQ multiplex PCR; TCRdb stores in-frame clones only, minus some. The data contain 200,000 to 300,000 clones, around 87% of them singletons. Sequencing was performed on peripheral blood. Receptors originate from a woman aged 70-85 years with active or convalescent COVID-19.

This chain joins TRBV2 and TRBJ2-7; the match to TRBD1 covers 10 bases. V shed 8 bases, J shed 0 bases, and the junction held 1 base outside the gene matches. Germline-derived CDR1 and CDR2 are SNHLY and FYNNEI. CDR3 length equals 13 residues. The CDR3 spells CASGTGASYEQYF. In DNA, the CDR3 is TGTGCCAGCGGGACAGGGGCCTCCTACGAGCAGTACTTC.

The CDR3 here is CASSQVANPKETQYF. The CDR3 DNA reads as TGCGCCAGCAGCCAAGTAGCAAATCCGAAGGAGACCCAGTACTTC. V is TRBV4-3 and J is TRBJ2-5; D gene ambiguous. The germline CDR1 and CDR2 sequences are LGHNA and YSLEER. The V end lost 1 base, the J end lost 5 bases, and 14 bases lay between the germline ends. The CDR3 is 15 amino acids.

The genes are TRBV20-1 and TRBJ2-7; perhaps TRBD1 as D (5 bases). CDR1 is DFQATT and CDR2 is SNEGSKA in the germline V gene (reference sequence). CDR3 length: 12 residues. With 3 bases removed from V and 5 bases from J, the gap between germline ends came to 11 bases. This CDR3 is CSASFRAHEQYF. The CDR3, as DNA: TGCAGTGCTAGTTTCAGGGCCCACGAGCAGTACTTC.

The CDR3 region has the DNA TGTGCCAGCAGCTTAACCCGACTCGAAGAGACCCAGTACTTC. Translation: CASSLTRLEETQYF. The J gene is TRBJ2-5, the V gene TRBV5-5, with D unclear. The V end lost 2 bases, the J end lost 3 bases, and 11 bases lay between the germline ends. The CDR3 extends over 14 amino acids. Germline V lookup: CDR1 SGHKS, CDR2 YYEKEE (reference sequence).

This chain uses TRBV9 with TRBJ2-3, with D possibly TRBD1 on 6 matching bases. The CDR3 spans 14 residues. CDR1 and CDR2 (germline): SGDLS, YYNGEE. V was cut by 5 bases and J by 0 bases, with 10 bases left in between. CDR3 residues: CASSGGSSTDTQYF. Here the CDR3 DNA reads TGTGCCAGCAGTGGGGGCTCTAGCACAGATACGCAGTATTTT. Variable domain in full (rest from reference TRBV9 and TRBJ2-3): DSGVTQTPKHLITATGQRVTLRCSPRSGDLSVYWYQQSLDQGLQFLIQYYNGEERAKGNILERFSAQQFPDLHSELNLSSLELGDSALYFCASSGGSSTDTQYFGPGTRLTVL.

Many counts were recorded for this clone. J is TRBJ2-2 and V is TRBV10-3; D is uncertain. The V and J ends lost 2 bases and 4 bases respectively, with 5 bases between them. The CDR3 has 13 residues. Germline CDR1 is ENHRY and CDR2 is SYGVKD. CDR3 protein: CAISEAGTGELFF. The CDR3 coding sequence is TGTGCCATCAGTGAGGCAGGCACCGGGGAGCTGTTTTTT.

The chain recombines TRBV10-2 with TRBJ2-6, with TRBD1 matching 11 bases. Germline V gene lookup returns CDR1 WSHSY and CDR2 SAAADI. V lost 3 bases to trimming and J lost 0 bases; unmatched junction nucleotides: 4. CDR3 length: 18 amino acids. The CDR3 nucleotides are TGCGCCAGCAGTGAAAGGACAGGGGGCGCCTCTGGGGCCAACGTCCTGACTTTC. Translated: CASSERTGGASGANVLTF.

The V and J genes are TRBV12-3 or TRBV12-4 and TRBJ1-1; D uncertain. V was shortened by 3 bases and J by 0 bases, with 5 bases between the two germline ends. This CDR3 has 13 amino acids. CDR3 bases: TGTGCCAGCAGTTTTAGAGTGAACACTGAAGCTTTCTTT. It encodes CASSFRVNTEAFF.

J is TRBJ2-3 and V is TRBV4-3; 11 nucleotides align to TRBD2. The CDR3 contains 18 residues. Germline V gene sequence: CDR1 LGHNA, CDR2 YSLEER. Trimming took 2 bases from V and 1 from J; bases not matched to a gene: 8. The DNA for the CDR3 is TGCGCCAGCAGCCAAAACCCGACTAGCGGGGCGCGCACAGATACGCAGTATTTT. Protein: CASSQNPTSGARTDTQYF.

V is TRBV10-3 and J is TRBJ2-5; 7 bases line up with TRBD2. The CDR3 is 13 residues long. V was pared by 9 bases and J by 2 bases, with 6 bases of the junction left unmatched. Per the germline V gene, CDR1 is ENHRY and CDR2 is SYGVKD. CDR3: CAIWGGSQETQYF. The CDR3 region has the DNA TGTGCCATATGGGGGGGGTCACAAGAGACCCAGTACTTC.

This chain uses TRBV5-1 with TRBJ2-5, with unresolved D. CDR1 is SGHRS, CDR2 YFSETQ, per germline. Trimming left V 0 bases short and J 4 bases short, with 7 bases between. The CDR3 covers 13 residues. CDR3 loop: CASSLGATETQYF. CDR3 nucleotide sequence: TGCGCCAGCAGCTTGGGAGCTACAGAGACCCAGTACTTC. Full variable domain (remainder filled in from reference TRBV5-1 and TRBJ2-5): KAGVTQTPRYLIKTRGQQVTLSCSPISGHRSVSWYQQTPGQGLQFLFEYFSETQRNKGNFPGRFSGRQFSNSRSEMNVSTLELGDSALYLCASSLGATETQYFGPGTRLLVL.

The genes are TRBV18 and TRBJ1-3, with no clear D. V lost 5 bases to trimming and J lost 0 bases, with 14 bases between them. The germline V gene encodes CDR1 KGHSH and CDR2 LQKENI. The CDR3 loop spans 16 amino acids. CDR3 coding DNA: TGTGCCAGCTCAGCCGACATCTCCATCTCTGGAAACACCATATATTTT. Its protein product is CASSADISISGNTIYF.

The rearrangement links TRBV15 to TRBJ1-2; 8 bases agree with TRBD1. The CDR3 is 18 residues long. The germline CDR1 and CDR2 sequences are LNHNV and YYDKDF (reference sequence). V lost 1 base, J lost 3 bases, and 13 bases stayed unmatched. The chain's CDR3 is CATSRVPAGGSMDYGYTF. In DNA, the CDR3 is TGTGCCACCAGCAGAGTCCCCGCAGGGGGCTCGATGGACTATGGCTACACCTTC.

The chain joins TRBV6-6 to TRBJ2-1, with 8 bases aligning to TRBD2. Per germline, CDR1 MNHNY and CDR2 SVGAGI (reference sequence). This CDR3 comprises 11 residues. J lost 10 bases, V lost 6 bases, and 2 bases had no gene match. In DNA form, the CDR3 reads TGTGCCAGCAGCCGGGGGGGCGAGCAGTTCTTC. It yields the protein CASSRGGEQFF.

This chain links TRBV6-5 with TRBJ1-3; a weak D match, TRBD1 (6 bases). The V end lost 2 bases, the J end lost 0 bases, and 11 bases lay between the germline ends. CDR3 size: 16 residues. Germline values: CDR1 MNHEY, CDR2 SVGAGI. DNA for the CDR3: TGTGCCAGCAGTTACACAGGGCCTTACTCTGGAAACACCATATATTTT. It yields the protein CASSYTGPYSGNTIYF.

This clone was counted a few times. V gene TRBV20-1 combines with J gene TRBJ2-1; D gene unclear. CDR1 DFQATT and CDR2 SNEGSKA come from the germline V gene (reference sequence). V shed 3 bases and J shed 6 bases, with 21 bases lying between them. The CDR3 has 16 residues. The chain's CDR3 is CSASTLSTLGSNEQFF. For the CDR3, the DNA is TGCAGTGCTAGTACCCTAAGCACCCTAGGTAGCAATGAGCAGTTCTTC.

The CDR3 nucleotides are TGTGCCAGCAGCTTCGAGAGGAGCTACACCTTC. As protein: CASSFERSYTF. The chain has TRBV7-9 and TRBJ1-2; D not certain. Germline V gene lookup returns CDR1 SEHNR and CDR2 FQNEAQ (reference sequence). The CDR3 has 11 residues. Trimming removed 3 bases at V and 9 bases at J, with 8 bases between.

This chain joins TRBV10-1 and TRBJ2-1; 7 nucleotides line up with TRBD1. Germline V gene data show CDR1 as WNHNN and CDR2 as SYGVQD (reference sequence). This CDR3 spans 16 amino acids. J gave up 8 bases and V 0 bases, and 10 bases lay outside the gene matches. In DNA form, the CDR3 reads TGCGCCAGCAGTGAGTCGGGGACAGCGATTAGCGATGAGCAGTTCTTC. Translated, it gives CASSESGTAISDEQFF.

The chain joins TRBV6-5 to TRBJ1-5; D gene uncertain. CDR1 MNHEY and CDR2 SVGAGI come from the germline V gene. Deletions cut 0 bases from V and 0 bases from J, with 6 bases between. This CDR3 has 15 amino acids. CDR3 protein: CASSYSIYSNQPQHF. CDR3 coding DNA: TGTGCCAGCAGTTACTCGATCTATAGCAATCAGCCCCAGCATTTT.

This chain joins TRBV11-2 and TRBJ2-7; D might be TRBD1 (5 bases). CDR1 and CDR2 from the germline V gene are SGHAT and FQNNGV. The V gene lost 6 bases and the J gene lost 6 bases, with 18 bases spanning the gap. This CDR3 region has 14 residues. CDR3 in DNA: TGTGCCAGCAGTTCAACCCGAGTAAGGGGCGAGCAGTACTTC. Its protein is CASSSTRVRGEQYF.

The chain is built from TRBV6-5 and TRBJ2-7, with 9 bases identical to TRBD1. The V segment lost 6 bases and the J segment 2 bases; nucleotides outside the gene matches: 8. CDR1 is MNHEY, CDR2 SVGAGI, per germline. The CDR3 is 15 amino acids. CDR3 sequence reads: CASRSPGQGTYEQYF. The DNA of the CDR3 is TGTGCCAGCAGATCACCGGGACAGGGCACCTACGAGCAGTACTTC.

The chain is built from TRBV24-1 and TRBJ1-5; a possible D gene is TRBD1 (6 bases). Per the germline V gene, CDR1 is KGHDR and CDR2 is SFDVKD. This CDR3 region has 12 residues. Trimming stripped 11 bases from V and 6 bases from J, with 13 bases between. In DNA, the CDR3 is TGTGCCATCGGGACATATGGTCAGCCCCAGCATTTT. It is translated as CAIGTYGQPQHF.

The CDR3 region has the DNA TGTGCCAGCAGCCTGGTGGAGGGGACAGAGACCCAGTACTTC. Protein sequence: CASSLVEGTETQYF. V gene TRBV5-4 combines with J gene TRBJ2-5, with D possibly TRBD2 on 6 matching bases. This CDR3 has 14 amino acids. CDR1 and CDR2 from the germline V gene are SGHNT and YYREEE (reference sequence). V lost 4 bases to trimming and J lost 4 bases, with 14 bases between them.

This chain connects TRBV12-3 or TRBV12-4 to TRBJ2-1; D not resolved. The V and J ends lost 3 bases and 8 bases respectively, with 5 bases between them. The length of the CDR3 is 11 residues. CDR3: CASSFGDEQFF. The CDR3 coding sequence is TGTGCCAGCAGTTTCGGAGATGAGCAGTTCTTC.

The rearrangement uses TRBV5-1 and TRBJ1-4, with D perhaps matching TRBD1 (5 bases). V lost 3 bases, J lost 8 bases, and 26 bases lay in between. The germline CDR1 and CDR2 sequences are SGHRS and YFSETQ. This CDR3 has 18 residues. The chain's CDR3 is CASSWTPASRGREEKLFF. The CDR3 DNA is TGCGCCAGCAGCTGGACCCCCGCTAGTAGGGGTCGTGAGGAAAAACTGTTTTTT.

V gene TRBV5-1 combines with J gene TRBJ2-7, with a tentative D call TRBD1 (5 bases). V was shortened by 4 bases and J by 0 bases, with 14 bases between the two germline ends. The CDR3 runs 15 residues. CDR1 is SGHRS, CDR2 YFSETQ, per germline. The CDR3 nucleotides read TGCGCCAGCAGCCCGGACACCTCCTTCTCCTACGAGCAGTACTTC. Amino acids: CASSPDTSFSYEQYF.

The chain combines TRBV10-3 with TRBJ1-1; D is ambiguous. V shed 8 bases and J shed 3 bases, with 10 bases lying between them. This CDR3 is 12 amino acids long. The V gene's germline CDR1 is ENHRY and CDR2 SYGVKD. CDR3 loop: CAIGRRDTEAFF. The CDR3 DNA reads TGTGCCATCGGGAGACGGGACACTGAAGCTTTCTTT.

This clone has just one count. This rearrangement joins TRBV6-5 to TRBJ1-5; D is unclear. Germline CDR1 is MNHEY and CDR2 is SVGAGI. Deletions cut 6 bases from V and 7 bases from J, with 13 bases between. The CDR3 covers 13 residues. The CDR3 sequence is CASSRNGVQPQHF. CDR3 DNA sequence: TGTGCCAGCAGCCGGAACGGGGTCCAGCCCCAGCATTTT.

V is TRBV11-2 and J is TRBJ1-4; a possible D gene is TRBD1 (6 bases). Per the germline V gene, CDR1 is SGHAT and CDR2 is FQNNGV. CDR3 length: 14 residues. Between the trimmed V and J ends, which lost 5 bases and 8 bases, there was a span of 15 bases. The DNA of the CDR3 is TGTGCCAGCAGCACCTACAGGGAAGAGGAAAAACTGTTTTTT. Translated, it gives CASSTYREEEKLFF. Based on the CDR3 plus reference TRBV11-2 and TRBJ1-4, the full variable domain is EAGVAQSPRYKIIEKRQSVAFWCNPISGHATLYWYQQILGQGPKLLIQFQNNGVVDDSQLPKDRFSAERLKGVDSTLKIQPAKLEDSAVYLCASSTYREEEKLFFGSGTQLSVL.

V and J are TRBV3-1 (or the pseudogene TRBV3-2) and TRBJ2-6; 8 positions agree with TRBD1. Germline V gene data show CDR1 as LGHDT and CDR2 as YNNKEL (reference sequence). CDR3 size: 17 residues. V was clipped by 3 bases and J by 4 bases; unmatched bases: 8. As DNA, the CDR3 is TGTGCCAGCAGCCATCAGGGGGCGCGTTCCGGGGCCAACGTCCTGACTTTC. As protein: CASSHQGARSGANVLTF.

This chain connects TRBV7-9 to TRBJ2-1; D call uncertain. The CDR3 spans 13 residues. CDR1 is SEHNR, CDR2 FQNEAQ, per germline (reference sequence). Trimming shortened V by 3 bases and J by 5 bases, and 8 bases separated the two germline ends. The CDR3 region has the DNA TGTGCCAGCAGCTTTCGACTGGACAATGAGCAGTTCTTC. Encoded protein: CASSFRLDNEQFF.

The V call is TRBV7-8, the J call TRBJ1-2; D is ambiguous. The CDR3 consists of 14 residues. V shed 2 bases and J shed 1 base, with 8 bases lying between them. Germline CDR1 reads SGHVS; CDR2 reads FQNEAQ. The CDR3 here is CASSLNSGNYGYTF. CDR3 coding DNA: TGTGCCAGCAGCTTAAACAGCGGTAACTATGGCTACACCTTC.